The 12 T cell receptor beta chains listed next were all sequenced from one sample in a study of blood T cell repertoires in COVID-19 (dated by TCRdb to 2018 to 2020). Library creation used the immunoSEQ multiplex PCR assay. TCRdb re-hosts the immuneACCESS table, in-frame sequences only. Its copies lack some clones; in the studies checked, an unresolved V gene accounts for under half of them, and the cause for the rest is not known. This sample lists tens of thousands of clones; around 76% were detected once. Clones ranked in the top ten supply about 20% of the sample. The sequenced material came from peripheral blood. The origin of the receptors is a woman older than 75 with active or convalescent COVID-19.

The chain links TRBV3-1 (or the pseudogene TRBV3-2) to TRBJ2-3, with D unclear. The CDR3 is made up of 13 amino acids. The germline CDR1 and CDR2 sequences are LGHDT and YNNKEL (reference sequence). V was trimmed by 4 bases and J by 4 bases, leaving 9 bases between them. The CDR3 DNA sequence: TGTGCCAGCAGCCTTGGGCCACCAGATACGCAGTATTTT. Protein product: CASSLGPPDTQYF.

The rearrangement uses TRBV2 and TRBJ2-7, with D possibly matching TRBD1 (5 bases). Germline V lookup: CDR1 SNHLY, CDR2 FYNNEI. V shed 0 bases and J shed 3 bases, with 12 bases lying between them. This CDR3 region has 15 residues. The chain's CDR3 is CASSEAPGFIYEQYF. Here the CDR3 DNA reads TGTGCCAGCAGTGAAGCGCCAGGGTTTATCTACGAGCAGTACTTC.

CDR3 loop: CASSRQLGGGLGTQYF. The CDR3 bases are TGTGCCAGCAGTCGCCAGTTGGGCGGGGGTCTTGGTACGCAGTATTTT. The chain combines TRBV27 with TRBJ2-3; the match to TRBD2 covers 7 bases. Looked up from germline, CDR1 is MNHEY and CDR2 is SMNVEV (reference sequence). This CDR3 region has 16 residues. After removal of 5 bases from V and 8 bases from J, the junction contained 16 bases not matched to a gene.

The CDR3: CASSPTDRYQPQHF. In DNA, the CDR3 is TGTGCCAGCAGCCCAACGGACAGGTATCAGCCCCAGCATTTT. The genes are TRBV28 and TRBJ1-5, with 7 bases identical to TRBD1. Germline CDR1 is MDHEN and CDR2 is SYDVKM. The CDR3 sequence is 14 residues long. Trimming at V came to 6 bases and at J to 5 bases, leaving 7 bases not matched to a gene.

This chain links TRBV3-1 (or the pseudogene TRBV3-2) with TRBJ2-5; D unclear. CDR3 length: 14 amino acids. The ends were cut back, 4 bases at V and 1 base at J, with 10 bases in the middle. The germline V gene has CDR1 LGHDT and CDR2 YNNKEL (reference sequence). CDR3 region: CASSRTRGQETQYF. CDR3 bases: TGTGCCAGCAGCCGTACCCGAGGCCAAGAGACCCAGTACTTC.

J is TRBJ2-5 and V is TRBV14; 8 bases line up with TRBD2. V shed 4 bases, J shed 0 bases, and the junction held 1 base outside the gene matches. Looked up from germline, CDR1 is SGHDN and CDR2 is FVKESK. CDR3 length: 14 residues. CDR3 protein: CASSPRGDQETQYF. The CDR3 nucleotides read TGTGCCAGCAGCCCGCGGGGGGACCAAGAGACCCAGTACTTC. Full variable domain (outside the CDR3, taken from reference TRBV14 and TRBJ2-5): EAGVTQFPSHSVIEKGQTVTLRCDPISGHDNLYWYRRVMGKEIKFLLHFVKESKQDESGMPNNRFLAERTGGTYSTLKVQPAELEDSGVYFCASSPRGDQETQYFGPGTRLLVL.

The J gene is TRBJ2-2, the V gene TRBV6-2 or TRBV6-3; 8 positions match TRBD2. The CDR3 has 18 amino acids. The germline V gene has CDR1 MNHEY and CDR2 SVGEGT. Trimming took 0 bases from V and 4 from J; bases not matched to a gene: 10. CDR3 sequence: CASSYSKRGGFGTGELFF. The CDR3 DNA sequence: TGTGCCAGCAGTTACTCGAAACGGGGGGGCTTCGGCACCGGGGAGCTGTTTTTT.

This clone showed up many times. V and J are TRBV18 and TRBJ1-5; possibly TRBD1 for D (5 bases). V gave up 1 base and J gave up 7 bases, with 11 bases separating them. The CDR3 spans 14 residues. Looked up from germline, CDR1 is KGHSH and CDR2 is LQKENI. CDR3 region: CASSPRGGAQPQHF. CDR3 DNA sequence: TGTGCCAGCTCACCACGAGGAGGGGCCCAGCCCCAGCATTTT.

This clone was detected a few times. J is TRBJ1-6 and V is TRBV7-9, with no clear D. The V gene's germline CDR1 is SEHNR and CDR2 FQNEAQ (reference sequence). With 2 bases removed from V and 10 bases from J, the gap between germline ends came to 6 bases. The CDR3 spans 12 residues. The CDR3 reads CASSLSQSPLHF. DNA for the CDR3: TGTGCCAGCAGCTTAAGTCAGTCACCCCTCCACTTT.

The chain is built from TRBV7-2 and TRBJ2-5, with D possibly TRBD2 on 5 matching bases. This CDR3 contains 17 residues. V shed 4 bases and J shed 5 bases, with 23 bases lying between them. From germline, CDR1 is SGHTA and CDR2 FQGNSA. For the CDR3, the DNA is TGTGCCAGCAGCTACACCCCCTTGACTGGGTCGGGGGAGACCCAGTACTTC. This sequence encodes CASSYTPLTGSGETQYF.

The sample holds a few counts of this clone. The genes are TRBV11-2 and TRBJ1-1; D call uncertain. Looked up from germline, CDR1 is SGHAT and CDR2 is FQNNGV. This CDR3 is 15 amino acids long. V was trimmed by 4 bases and J by 4 bases, leaving 16 bases between them. CDR3: CASSSMGGWGTEAFF. CDR3 DNA: TGTGCCAGCAGCTCCATGGGAGGGTGGGGCACTGAAGCTTTCTTT.

The chain is built from TRBV29-1 and TRBJ1-1; the D is unclear. Germline CDR1 reads SQVTM; CDR2 reads ANQGSEA. V shed 4 bases and J shed 6 bases, with 9 bases lying between them. CDR3 length: 11 residues. Here the CDR3 DNA reads TGCAGCGTTGGGGCGGGGTCTGAAGCTTTCTTT. Amino acids: CSVGAGSEAFF.